The next 27 T cell receptor beta chains were all read from a single sample in a study of cytomegalovirus exposure and HLA in healthy donors. TCRdb keeps only in-frame clones here, not all; method: immunoSEQ multiplex PCR. The sample records approximately 150,000 clones, 91% being singletons. Sequencing used PBMCs. All receptors derive from a man between 18 and 35 years old in good health and CMV-seronegative.

The chain employs TRBV5-1 and TRBJ2-1, with 7 bases identical to TRBD2. The junction had 13 bases not matched to a gene; V was cut back by 3 bases and J by 7 bases. CDR1 is SGHRS and CDR2 is YFSETQ in the germline V gene. The CDR3 spans 16 residues. The CDR3, as DNA: TGCGCCAGCAGCTCCAGAATACGTAGCGGGCCTAATGAGCAGTTCTTC. This codes for CASSSRIRSGPNEQFF.

The rearrangement links TRBV13 to TRBJ2-5; 9 nucleotides line up with TRBD2. Germline loops: CDR1 PRHDT, CDR2 FYEKMQ (reference sequence). The CDR3 runs 16 residues. The trim removed 0 bases at V and 4 bases at J, leaving 6 bases unmatched. DNA for the CDR3: TGTGCCAGCAGCTTAGGCCTAGGAGCGGGAGGAGAGACCCAGTACTTC. Its translation: CASSLGLGAGGETQYF.

The gene calls are TRBV6-6 and TRBJ2-5; 8 bases are shared with TRBD1. V was pared by 6 bases and J by 1 base, with 4 bases of the junction left unmatched. Germline-derived CDR1 and CDR2 are MNHNY and SVGAGI (reference sequence). CDR3 length: 14 residues. CDR3 sequence (DNA): TGTGCCAGCAGCCTCGGACAGGGCCAAGAGACCCAGTACTTC. Translating it yields CASSLGQGQETQYF.

V usage is TRBV5-6 and J usage is TRBJ2-2; D is uncertain. The CDR3 extends over 16 amino acids. V was cut by 0 bases and J by 5 bases, with 14 bases left in between. Germline-derived CDR1 and CDR2 are SGHDT and YYEEEE. The chain's CDR3 is CASSLAPLLRTGELFF. In nucleotides, the CDR3 is TGTGCCAGCAGCTTGGCCCCACTATTGAGGACCGGGGAGCTGTTTTTT.

This chain uses TRBV9 with TRBJ2-1, with D perhaps TRBD2 (5 bases). CDR1 SGDLS and CDR2 YYNGEE come from the germline V gene. The V gene lost 2 bases and the J gene lost 5 bases, with 5 bases spanning the gap. The CDR3 contains 12 residues. This chain's CDR3 is CASSVGNNEQFF. CDR3 nucleotides: TGTGCCAGCAGCGTCGGGAACAATGAGCAGTTCTTC.

The J gene is TRBJ2-4, the V gene TRBV21-1; the table gives TRBD1 as D, unverified against the DNA. TRBV21-1 is given as a pseudogene. CDR3 size: 15 residues. The CDR3 DNA follows: TGTGCCAGCAGCAAAGCAGGACAAGACGAAAACATTCAGTACTTC. Translation gives CASSKAGQDENIQYF.

The chain employs TRBV19 and TRBJ2-1, with 10 bases that match TRBD1. Germline V CDR1 and CDR2: LNHDA, SQIVND (reference sequence). The CDR3 is 14 amino acids. The V and J ends lost 6 bases and 8 bases, in that order; junction bases with no gene match: 7. In nucleotides, the CDR3 is TGTGCCAGTAGCGCCGGGACAGGGGCGTATGAGCAGTTCTTC. Its protein product is CASSAGTGAYEQFF.

Comment on this clone: Sequence at one end of the junction differs from germline and may be a read error. J is TRBJ2-2 and V is TRBV29-1; no clear D gene. The V gene's germline CDR1 is SQVTM and CDR2 ANQGSEA. The CDR3 loop spans 11 amino acids. In DNA, the CDR3 is TGCAGCCTTGAGGTCGGCGGGGAGCTGTTTTTT. This gives the protein CSLEVGGELFF.

The gene calls are TRBV5-1 and TRBJ2-5; the match to TRBD2 covers 8 bases. V lost 3 bases to trimming and J lost 7 bases; unmatched junction nucleotides: 14. CDR1 SGHRS and CDR2 YFSETQ come from the germline V gene. The CDR3 is made up of 16 amino acids. The CDR3 protein is CASSSGVAGSLVTQYF. CDR3 in DNA: TGCGCCAGCAGCTCGGGGGTAGCGGGGAGTCTAGTGACCCAGTACTTC.

V is TRBV9 and J is TRBJ2-2; TRBD1 aligns across 9 bases. The V gene's germline CDR1 is SGDLS and CDR2 YYNGEE. The CDR3 contains 17 residues. V shed 0 bases, J shed 4 bases, and the junction held 7 bases outside the gene matches. In nucleotides, the CDR3 is TGTGCCAGCAGCGTAGCCGGGACAGGGCGAGCCACCGGGGAGCTGTTTTTT. This translates into CASSVAGTGRATGELFF.

The V and J genes are TRBV5-1 and TRBJ2-2; 7 bases agree with TRBD2. V lost 1 base, J lost 1 base, and 4 bases stayed unmatched. Germline CDR1 reads SGHRS; CDR2 reads YFSETQ. The CDR3 extends over 16 amino acids. The CDR3 region is CASSLIPGGNTGELFF. CDR3 bases: TGCGCCAGCAGCTTGATCCCGGGAGGGAACACCGGGGAGCTGTTTTTT.

The chain links TRBV18 to TRBJ1-5; TRBD1 matches 9 bases. Unmatched junction bases numbered 3, after V lost 1 base and J lost 8 bases. This CDR3 contains 14 residues. The V gene's germline CDR1 is KGHSH and CDR2 LQKENI. This CDR3 is CASSPLQGAKPQHF. The CDR3 DNA is TGTGCCAGCTCACCACTACAGGGGGCTAAGCCCCAGCATTTT. Full variable domain (missing parts from reference TRBV18 and TRBJ1-5): NAGVMQNPRHLVRRRGQEARLRCSPMKGHSHVYWYRQLPEEGLKFMVYLQKENIIDESGMPKERFSAEFPKEGPSILRIQQVVRGDSAAYFCASSPLQGAKPQHFGDGTRLSIL.

The chain links TRBV27 to TRBJ2-1, with unresolved D. V lost 2 bases and J lost 2, with 10 bases in between. CDR1 is MNHEY, CDR2 SMNVEV, per germline (reference sequence). The length of the CDR3 is 15 residues. CDR3 protein: CASSLGWRPYNEQFF. The DNA for the CDR3 is TGTGCCAGCAGTTTAGGGTGGAGACCCTACAATGAGCAGTTCTTC.

This chain joins TRBV29-1 and TRBJ1-2, with 7 bases aligning to TRBD1. The CDR3 totals 16 residues. Trimming at V came to 5 bases and at J to 6 bases, leaving 18 bases not matched to a gene. CDR1 and CDR2 from the germline V gene are SQVTM and ANQGSEA. DNA of the CDR3: TGCAGCGTTCGTTTTAAGACAGGGACCCTACCGAATGGCTACACCTTC. Its protein is CSVRFKTGTLPNGYTF.

The chain employs TRBV9 and TRBJ2-2, with D possibly being TRBD2 (5 bases). The CDR3 extends over 12 amino acids. Germline assignment: CDR1 SGDLS and CDR2 YYNGEE. Trimming stripped 5 bases from V and 6 bases from J, with 8 bases between. CDR3 protein: CASRRVAGELFF. The CDR3 nucleotides are TGTGCCAGCAGGAGGGTGGCCGGGGAGCTGTTTTTT.

The rearrangement links TRBV27 to TRBJ2-1; no clear D gene. CDR3 length equals 13 residues. CDR1 is MNHEY and CDR2 is SMNVEV in the germline V gene (reference sequence). Trimming removed 6 bases from V and 4 bases from J, with 10 bases in between. DNA for the CDR3: TGTGCCAGCAGGGCAGGTTTGTACAATGAGCAGTTCTTC. Translation gives CASRAGLYNEQFF.

As for this clone: This same CDR3 is encoded by further DNA sequences in the sample. V gene TRBV9 combines with J gene TRBJ1-4, with 8 bases aligning to TRBD1. J gave up 7 bases and V 0 bases, and 2 bases lay outside the gene matches. Per germline, CDR1 SGDLS and CDR2 YYNGEE. This CDR3 has 14 residues. The CDR3, as DNA: TGTGCCAGCAGCGTAGGACAGGGGCGTGAAAAACTGTTTTTT. It yields the protein CASSVGQGREKLFF.

V is TRBV15 and J is TRBJ2-3, with 7 bases fitting TRBD2. CDR1 is LNHNV, CDR2 YYDKDF, per germline (reference sequence). This CDR3 spans 18 amino acids. Unmatched junction bases numbered 9, after V lost 0 bases and J lost 0 bases. CDR3 residues: CATSRDLGGGPSTDTQYF. CDR3 DNA: TGTGCCACCAGCAGAGATCTTGGGGGAGGGCCCAGCACAGATACGCAGTATTTT.

The chain has TRBV30 and TRBJ1-1, with no clear D. CDR1 is GTSNPN, CDR2 SVGIG, per germline (reference sequence). CDR3 length equals 14 residues. V dropped 3 bases and J dropped 0 bases, with 11 bases sitting between them. CDR3 in DNA: TGTGCCTGGAGCGAGGGAGGAATGAACACTGAAGCTTTCTTT. It encodes CAWSEGGMNTEAFF.

The rearrangement uses TRBV21-1 and TRBJ1-1; the table calls TRBD1, which could not be checked here. TRBV21-1 is listed as a pseudogene. There are 20 residues in the CDR3. CDR3 sequence: CASSKDDWVRDRGRNTEAFF. CDR3 coding DNA: TGTGCCAGCAGCAAAGATGATTGGGTAAGGGACAGGGGGAGGAACACTGAAGCTTTCTTT.

The chain joins TRBV14 to TRBJ1-4, with no clear D. Germline V gives CDR1 SGHDN, CDR2 FVKESK. This CDR3 is 15 amino acids long. Trimming took 5 bases from V and 5 from J, leaving 15 bases between them. CDR3 loop: CASSARAGVNEKLFF. The CDR3 nucleotides are TGTGCCAGCAGCGCCCGCGCCGGGGTGAATGAAAAACTGTTTTTT.

This chain uses TRBV5-5 with TRBJ1-3; weak D call: TRBD1 (6 bases). The germline V gene has CDR1 SGHKS and CDR2 YYEKEE (reference sequence). The CDR3 sequence is 16 residues long. V was shortened by 2 bases and J by 1 base, with 13 bases between the two germline ends. The CDR3 region has the DNA TGTGCCAGCAGCTTCGGGGGGCGATCATCTGGAAACACCATATATTTT. Protein: CASSFGGRSSGNTIYF.

The chain combines TRBV7-3 with TRBJ2-7, with D hard to call. The CDR3 has 12 residues. CDR1 and CDR2 (germline): SGHTA, FQGTGA. V was cut by 6 bases and J by 12 bases, with 18 bases left in between. CDR3 DNA: TGTGCCAGCAGTCGTGGGCAGAAAAATCGGTACGTC. Protein: CASSRGQKNRYV.

This chain connects TRBV19 to TRBJ1-2, with a weak D call TRBD1 (5 bases). CDR1 and CDR2 (germline): LNHDA, SQIVND (reference sequence). CDR3 length: 16 amino acids. Trimming removed 4 bases at V and 4 bases at J, with 19 bases between. CDR3 in amino acids: CASSNLDSPTFYGYTF. The CDR3 coding sequence is TGTGCCAGTAGTAACCTCGACAGTCCCACTTTCTATGGCTACACCTTC.

The gene calls are TRBV5-1 and TRBJ1-3; the match to TRBD1 covers 10 bases. The CDR3 is 16 amino acids. Per the germline V gene, CDR1 is SGHRS and CDR2 is YFSETQ. Unmatched junction bases numbered 4, after V lost 0 bases and J lost 4 bases. The CDR3 is CASSLGQGAMGNTIYF. The CDR3 DNA reads TGCGCCAGCAGCTTGGGACAGGGGGCTATGGGAAACACCATATATTTT.

The rearrangement joins TRBV5-1 to TRBJ2-5; 7 bases are a match to TRBD2. The V gene's germline CDR1 is SGHRS and CDR2 YFSETQ. Trimming removed 0 bases from V and 2 bases from J; junction bases left unmatched: 7. This CDR3 region has 16 residues. DNA for the CDR3: TGCGCCAGCAGCTTGGAGAGGCGGACTAGACAAGAGACCCAGTACTTC. Its translation: CASSLERRTRQETQYF.

This chain connects TRBV9 to TRBJ1-5, with TRBD1 as a possible D gene (6 bases). Per germline, CDR1 SGDLS and CDR2 YYNGEE. V was pared by 4 bases and J by 6 bases, with 11 bases between. This CDR3 contains 13 residues. CDR3 nucleotides: TGTGCCAGCAGCCCCGGGACAAGTCAGCCCCAGCATTTT. It codes for CASSPGTSQPQHF.